Below are 8 T cell receptor beta chains sequenced from a single sample in a study of shared clonotypes between healthy human individuals. Assay: immunoSEQ multiplex PCR; the TCRdb copy retains only in-frame clones and omits some. Of approximately 470,000 clones in the sample, 65% to 85% are singletons; the top ten hold about 13%. Source material: PBMCs. Receptor source: a woman in her 40s in good health. Some clones in this sample may be carry-over from other donors' samples.

The rearrangement links TRBV6-4 to TRBJ1-2; D possibly corresponds to TRBD1 (5 bases). The germline V and J ends were trimmed by 7 bases and 8 bases, with 8 bases remaining between them. The CDR3 loop spans 10 amino acids. Germline V CDR1 and CDR2: MRHNA, SNTAGT. The CDR3 DNA reads as TGTGCCAGCACCAGGGACGGCTACACCTTC. Amino acids: CASTRDGYTF.

The genes are TRBV18 and TRBJ2-3; D call uncertain. V was clipped by 1 base and J by 2 bases, with 13 bases between them. CDR1 is KGHSH and CDR2 is LQKENI in the germline V gene. The CDR3 runs to 16 residues. CDR3 loop: CASSPLGPPITDTQYF. DNA of the CDR3: TGTGCCAGCTCACCACTCGGGCCGCCGATCACAGATACGCAGTATTTT.

The CDR3, as DNA: TGTGCCAGTAGTTTGAACGGGATCTCCTACGAGCAGTACTTC. This codes for CASSLNGISYEQYF. The chain links TRBV19 to TRBJ2-7, with a weak D call TRBD2 (5 bases). The CDR3 extends over 14 amino acids. The ends were cut back, 5 bases at V and 0 bases at J, with 11 bases in the middle. The germline V gene has CDR1 LNHDA and CDR2 SQIVND (reference sequence).

V is TRBV27 and J is TRBJ2-4; TRBD1 matches at 9 bases. Per germline, CDR1 MNHEY and CDR2 SMNVEV (reference sequence). The V segment lost 5 bases and the J segment 6 bases; nucleotides outside the gene matches: 5. CDR3 length: 14 residues. Here the CDR3 reads CASSPGTGINIQYF. Here the CDR3 DNA reads TGTGCCAGCAGTCCCGGGACAGGGATAAACATTCAGTACTTC.

The chain is built from TRBV7-2 and TRBJ1-2; D remains ambiguous. V was pared by 5 bases and J by 5 bases, with 15 bases between. The CDR3 sequence is 14 residues long. Per germline, CDR1 SGHTA and CDR2 FQGNSA. The chain's CDR3 is CASSQSAGVYGYTF. Written as DNA, the CDR3 is TGTGCCAGCAGCCAATCGGCCGGTGTATATGGCTACACCTTC.

For this clone: The same CDR3 is also encoded by other DNA sequences in this sample. The rearrangement links TRBV25-1 to TRBJ2-5; 14 bases match TRBD2. Germline lookup yields CDR1 MGHDK and CDR2 SYGVNS. Losses at the gene ends were 6 bases for V and 11 bases for J; bases not matched to a gene: 14. CDR3 size: 16 residues. As DNA, the CDR3 is TGTGCCAGCAGATTAGGGACTAGCGGGAGTAGGGGTGAGCAGTACTTC. Protein sequence: CASRLGTSGSRGEQYF.

This chain joins TRBV27 and TRBJ2-7, with 8 bases aligning to TRBD1. The ends lost 0 bases at V and 0 bases at J; junction bases unmatched: 4. The CDR3 contains 16 residues. Germline values: CDR1 MNHEY, CDR2 SMNVEV (reference sequence). The CDR3 DNA follows: TGTGCCAGCAGTTTATCGGTGGGGACAGGCTCCTACGAGCAGTACTTC. It codes for CASSLSVGTGSYEQYF.

A note on this clone: One end of the junction is discordant with germline, which a read error may explain. This chain connects TRBV6-4 to TRBJ1-1; D remains unclear. CDR3 length equals 15 residues. CDR1 is MRHNA, CDR2 SNTAGT, per germline. CDR3 amino acids: CASSYSSEAGTEAFF. DNA of the CDR3: TGTGCCAGCAGTTACTCATCCGAGGCGGGCACTGAAGCTTTCTTT.